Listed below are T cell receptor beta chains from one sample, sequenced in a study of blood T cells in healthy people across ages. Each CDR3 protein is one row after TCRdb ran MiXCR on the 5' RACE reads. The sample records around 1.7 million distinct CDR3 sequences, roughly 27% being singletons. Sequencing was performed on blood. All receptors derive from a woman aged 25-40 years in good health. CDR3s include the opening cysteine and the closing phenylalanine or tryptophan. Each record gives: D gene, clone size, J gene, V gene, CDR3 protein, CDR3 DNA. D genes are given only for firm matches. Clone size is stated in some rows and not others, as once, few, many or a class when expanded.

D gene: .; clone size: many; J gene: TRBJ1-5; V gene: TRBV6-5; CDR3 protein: CASRPGVSNQPQHF; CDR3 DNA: TGTGCCAGCAGACCAGGAGTCAGCAATCAGCCCCAGCATTTT
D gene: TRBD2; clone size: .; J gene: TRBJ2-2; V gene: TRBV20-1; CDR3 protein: CSARLGTSGVSGELFF; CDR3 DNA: TGCAGTGCTAGACTAGGGACTAGCGGGGTATCCGGGGAGCTGTTTTTT
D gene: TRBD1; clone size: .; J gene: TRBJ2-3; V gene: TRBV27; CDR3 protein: CASSLSRDRETDTQYF; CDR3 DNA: TGTGCCAGCAGTTTATCTAGGGACAGGGAGACAGATACGCAGTATTTT
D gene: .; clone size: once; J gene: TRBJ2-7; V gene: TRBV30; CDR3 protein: CAWSVQYGYEQYF; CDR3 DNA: TGTGCCTGGAGTGTACAATACGGCTACGAGCAGTACTTC
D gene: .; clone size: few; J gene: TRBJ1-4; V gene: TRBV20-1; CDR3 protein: CSARGGLVANEKLFF; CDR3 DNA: TGCAGTGCTAGAGGCGGGTTGGTGGCTAATGAAAAACTGTTTTTT
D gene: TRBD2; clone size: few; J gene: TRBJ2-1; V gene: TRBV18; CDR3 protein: CASSPALAGHSYNEQFF; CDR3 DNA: TGTGCCAGCTCACCGGCGTTAGCGGGCCATAGCTACAATGAGCAGTTCTTC
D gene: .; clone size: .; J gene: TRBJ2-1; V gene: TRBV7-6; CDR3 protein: CASSSRPRNEQFF; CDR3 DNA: TGTGCCAGCAGCTCCCGCCCCCGTAATGAGCAGTTCTTC
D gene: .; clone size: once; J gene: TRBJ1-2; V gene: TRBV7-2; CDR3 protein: CASSFGGYGYNF; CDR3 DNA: TGTGCCAGCAGCTTTGGGGGCTATGGCTACAACTTC
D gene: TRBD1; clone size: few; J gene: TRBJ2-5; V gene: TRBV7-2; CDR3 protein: CASSLDSWDSRETQYF; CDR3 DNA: TGTGCCAGCAGCTTAGATAGTTGGGACAGTCGGGAGACCCAGTACTTC
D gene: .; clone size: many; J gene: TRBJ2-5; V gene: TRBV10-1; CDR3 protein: CASRGGIGETQYF; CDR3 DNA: TGCGCCAGCCGTGGCGGGATAGGAGAGACCCAGTACTTC
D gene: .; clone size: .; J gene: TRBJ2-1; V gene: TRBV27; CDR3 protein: CASSLSKYLGSYNEQFF; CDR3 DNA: TGTGCCAGCAGTTTATCGAAGTACTTGGGCTCCTACAATGAGCAGTTCTTC
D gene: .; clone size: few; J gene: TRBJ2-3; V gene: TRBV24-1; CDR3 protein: CATSDLAADTQYF; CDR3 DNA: TGTGCCACCAGTGATTTGGCCGCAGATACGCAGTATTTT
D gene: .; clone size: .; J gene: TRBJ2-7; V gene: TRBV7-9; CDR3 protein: CASSLGWGYYEQYF; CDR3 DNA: TGTGCCAGCAGCTTAGGATGGGGCTACTACGAGCAGTACTTC
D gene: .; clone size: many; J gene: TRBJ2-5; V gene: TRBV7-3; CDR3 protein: CASSLSLPGHTETQYF; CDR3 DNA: TGTGCCAGCAGCTTATCCCTACCGGGACACACAGAGACCCAGTACTTC
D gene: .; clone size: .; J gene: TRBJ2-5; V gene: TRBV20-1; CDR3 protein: CSASTGPGGETQYF; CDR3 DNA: TGCAGTGCAAGTACTGGCCCCGGGGGAGAGACCCAGTACTTC
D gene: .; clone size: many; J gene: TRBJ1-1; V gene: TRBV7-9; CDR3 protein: CASSLGTNEAFF; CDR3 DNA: TGTGCCAGCAGCTTAGGTACGAATGAAGCTTTCTTT
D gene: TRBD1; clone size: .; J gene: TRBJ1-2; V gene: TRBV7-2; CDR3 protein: CASSDLQGANGYTF; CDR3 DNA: TGTGCCAGCAGCGACCTCCAGGGGGCAAATGGCTACACCTTC
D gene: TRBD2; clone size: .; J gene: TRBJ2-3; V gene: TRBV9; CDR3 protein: CASSGGGLAGDTQYF; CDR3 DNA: TGTGCCAGCAGCGGGGGGGGACTAGCGGGAGATACGCAGTATTTT
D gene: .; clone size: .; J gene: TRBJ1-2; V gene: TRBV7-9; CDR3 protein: CASSWGGRYGYTF; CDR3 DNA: TGTGCCAGCAGCTGGGGGGGACGCTATGGCTACACCTTC
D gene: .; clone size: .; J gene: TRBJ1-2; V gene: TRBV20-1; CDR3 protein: CSARPRGGDGGGGYTF; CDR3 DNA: TGCAGTGCTAGACCCCGTGGGGGGGACGGCGGAGGTGGCTACACCTTC
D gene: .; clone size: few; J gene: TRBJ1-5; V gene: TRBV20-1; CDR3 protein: CSASVSLGPNQPQHF; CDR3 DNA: TGCAGTGCTAGCGTCTCCCTCGGTCCCAATCAGCCCCAGCATTTT
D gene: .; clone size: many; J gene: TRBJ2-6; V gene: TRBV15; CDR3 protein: CATSSRISGANVLTF; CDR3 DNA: TGTGCCACCAGCAGCCGGATCTCTGGGGCCAACGTCCTGACTTTC
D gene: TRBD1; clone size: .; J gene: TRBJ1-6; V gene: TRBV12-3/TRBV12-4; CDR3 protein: CASSDPTGSSYNSPLHF; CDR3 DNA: TGTGCCAGCAGTGACCCGACAGGGAGCTCCTATAATTCACCCCTCCACTTT
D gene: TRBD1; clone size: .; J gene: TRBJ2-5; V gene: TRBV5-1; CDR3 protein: CASSSRTGQRSHNEQYF; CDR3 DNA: TGCGCCAGCAGCTCACGGACAGGCCAGCGCAGTCACAATGAGCAGTACTTC
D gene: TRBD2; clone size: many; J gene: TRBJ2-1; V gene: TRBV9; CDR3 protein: CASSAPGTSGRGEQFF; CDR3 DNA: TGTGCCAGCAGCGCCCCCGGGACTAGCGGGAGAGGGGAGCAGTTCTTC
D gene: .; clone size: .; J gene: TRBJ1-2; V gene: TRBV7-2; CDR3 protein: CASSSRGRRDGYTF; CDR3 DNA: TGTGCCAGCAGCTCCAGAGGGAGGAGGGATGGCTACACCTTC
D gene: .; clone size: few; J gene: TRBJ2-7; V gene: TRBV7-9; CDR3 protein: CASSLALTLGGEQYF; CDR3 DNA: TGTGCCAGCAGCTTAGCTCTTACCCTAGGAGGGGAGCAGTACTTC
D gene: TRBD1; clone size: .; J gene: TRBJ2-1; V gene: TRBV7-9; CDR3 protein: CASSLRGQGNYNEQFF; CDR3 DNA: TGTGCCAGCAGCTTACGAGGACAGGGGAACTACAATGAGCAGTTCTTC
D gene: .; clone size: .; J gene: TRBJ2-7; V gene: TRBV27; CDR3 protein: CASSHRGSFSYEQYF; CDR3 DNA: TGTGCCAGCAGTCACCGGGGCAGCTTCTCCTACGAGCAGTACTTC
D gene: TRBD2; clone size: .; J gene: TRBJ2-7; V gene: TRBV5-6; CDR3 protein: CASSLRYSGRPLEQYF; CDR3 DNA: TGTGCCAGCAGCTTACGGTATAGCGGGAGGCCCCTCGAGCAGTACTTC
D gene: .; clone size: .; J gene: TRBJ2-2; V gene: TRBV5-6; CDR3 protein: CASSFGHFATGELFF; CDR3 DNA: TGTGCCAGCAGCTTTGGCCATTTTGCCACCGGGGAGCTGTTTTTT
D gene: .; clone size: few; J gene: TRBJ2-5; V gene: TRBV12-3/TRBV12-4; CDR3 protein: CASSLDAGRGRQTQYF; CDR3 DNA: TGTGCCAGCAGTTTAGACGCGGGCCGGGGGAGGCAGACCCAGTACTTC
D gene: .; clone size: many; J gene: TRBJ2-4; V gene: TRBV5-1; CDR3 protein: CASSFNRDLAKNIQYF; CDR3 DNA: TGCGCCAGCAGCTTTAATAGGGATCTAGCCAAAAACATTCAGTACTTC
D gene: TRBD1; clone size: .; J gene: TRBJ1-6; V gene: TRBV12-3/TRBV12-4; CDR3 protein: CASRDSSGGVSYNSPLHF; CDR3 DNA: TGTGCCAGCAGGGACTCTTCAGGGGGTGTCTCCTATAATTCACCCCTCCACTTT
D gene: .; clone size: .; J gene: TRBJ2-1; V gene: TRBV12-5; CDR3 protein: CASGSPGENEQFF; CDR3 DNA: TGTGCTAGTGGTTCCCCCGGTGAGAATGAGCAGTTCTTC
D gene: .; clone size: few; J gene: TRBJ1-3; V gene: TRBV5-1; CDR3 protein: CASSLEFGFSGNTIYF; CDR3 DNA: TGCGCCAGCAGCTTGGAGTTCGGCTTCTCTGGAAACACCATATATTTT
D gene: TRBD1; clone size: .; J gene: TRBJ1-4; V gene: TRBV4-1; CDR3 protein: CASSESQQGNEKLFF; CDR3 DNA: TGCGCCAGCAGCGAATCCCAACAGGGGAATGAAAAACTGTTTTTT
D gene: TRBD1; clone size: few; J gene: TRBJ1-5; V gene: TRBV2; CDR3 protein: CASSVEQGINQPQHF; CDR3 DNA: TGTGCCAGCAGTGTTGAACAGGGGATTAATCAGCCCCAGCATTTT
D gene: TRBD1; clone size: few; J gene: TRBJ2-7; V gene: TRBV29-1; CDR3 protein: CSVGGDRGYEQYF; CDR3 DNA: TGCAGCGTTGGAGGGGACAGGGGTTACGAGCAGTACTTC
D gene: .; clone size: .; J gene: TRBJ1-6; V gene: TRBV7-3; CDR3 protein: CASSLRGGPGAPLHF; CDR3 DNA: TGTGCCAGCAGCTTACGAGGGGGACCGGGGGCACCCCTCCACTTT
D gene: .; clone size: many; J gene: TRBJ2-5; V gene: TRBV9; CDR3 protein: CASSSPESRETQYF; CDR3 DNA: TGTGCCAGCAGCAGCCCCGAAAGTCGAGAGACCCAGTACTTC
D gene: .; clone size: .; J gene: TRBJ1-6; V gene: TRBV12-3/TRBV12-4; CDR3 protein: CASSLVSGSGAPLHF; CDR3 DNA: TGTGCCAGCAGTTTGGTATCCGGCTCAGGGGCACCCCTCCACTTT
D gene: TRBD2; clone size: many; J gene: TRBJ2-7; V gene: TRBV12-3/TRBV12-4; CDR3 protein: CATWTRGGEQYF; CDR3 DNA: TGTGCCACATGGACTAGAGGAGGCGAGCAGTACTTC
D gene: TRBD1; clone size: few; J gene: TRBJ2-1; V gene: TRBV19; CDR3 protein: CASSMGDRAHEQFF; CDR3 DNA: TGTGCCAGTAGTATGGGAGACAGGGCGCATGAGCAGTTCTTC
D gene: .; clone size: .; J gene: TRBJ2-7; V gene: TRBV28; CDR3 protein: CASSRGRGSGTEQYF; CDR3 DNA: TGTGCCAGCAGCCGGGGGCGGGGCAGTGGTACCGAGCAGTACTTC
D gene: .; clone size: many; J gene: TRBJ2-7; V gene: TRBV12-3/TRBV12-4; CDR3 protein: CASSLGRGDSYEQYF; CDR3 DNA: TGTGCCAGCAGTTTAGGCCGGGGAGACTCCTACGAGCAGTACTTC
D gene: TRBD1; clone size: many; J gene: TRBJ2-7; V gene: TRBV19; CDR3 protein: CASSIRATGGQNEQYF; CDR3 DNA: TGTGCCAGTAGTATAAGAGCGACAGGGGGGCAAAACGAGCAGTACTTC
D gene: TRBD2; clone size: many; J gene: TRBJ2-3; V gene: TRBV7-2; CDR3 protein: CASSYPNVTTSGRSDTQYF; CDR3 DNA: TGTGCCAGCAGCTACCCAAATGTGACCACTAGCGGGAGATCTGATACGCAGTATTTT
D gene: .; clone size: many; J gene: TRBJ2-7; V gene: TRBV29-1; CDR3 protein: CSVLTDGSRYEQYF; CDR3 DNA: TGCAGCGTTTTAACCGACGGGTCACGATACGAGCAGTACTTC
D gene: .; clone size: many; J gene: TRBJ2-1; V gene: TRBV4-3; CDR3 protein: CASSPEVAEPYNEQFF; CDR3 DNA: TGCGCCAGCAGCCCAGAGGTAGCGGAACCCTACAATGAGCAGTTCTTC
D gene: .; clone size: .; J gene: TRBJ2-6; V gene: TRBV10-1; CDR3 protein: CASSDSPGGANVLTF; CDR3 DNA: TGCGCCAGCAGTGATAGTCCTGGAGGGGCCAACGTCCTGACTTTC
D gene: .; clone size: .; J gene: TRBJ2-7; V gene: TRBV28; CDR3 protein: CASSPPRYGGWGYF; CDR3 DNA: TGCGCCAGCAGTCCCCCCCGTTATGGGGGCTGGGGGTACTTC
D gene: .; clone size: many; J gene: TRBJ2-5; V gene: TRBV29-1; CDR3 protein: CSVEEPRGRQETQYF; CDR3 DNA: TGCAGCGTTGAAGAACCCAGGGGACGCCAAGAGACCCAGTACTTC
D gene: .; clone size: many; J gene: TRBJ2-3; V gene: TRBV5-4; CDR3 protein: CASSLNYGDTQYF; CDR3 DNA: TGTGCCAGCAGCTTGAATTATGGAGATACGCAGTATTTT
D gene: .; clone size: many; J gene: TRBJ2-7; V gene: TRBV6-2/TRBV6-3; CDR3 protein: CASSYIGYVNEQYF; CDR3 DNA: TGTGCCAGCAGTTACATTGGTTACGTGAACGAGCAGTACTTC
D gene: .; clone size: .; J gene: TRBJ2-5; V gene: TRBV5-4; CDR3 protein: CASSYPGGTQETQYF; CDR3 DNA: TGTGCCAGCAGCTACCCTGGAGGGACCCAAGAGACCCAGTACTTC